A single sample gave rise to the 21 T cell receptor beta chains below, sequenced in a study of low-dose radiotherapy and immunotherapy resistance in tumors. First-strand cDNA relied on TRAV- and TRBV-specific primers spanning alpha and beta chains. Amplification, which lasted 20 PCR cycles, used a constant-region primer and V-primer adapter to amplify TCRs. MiXCR, run by TCRdb on the reads, gives a single entry per CDR3 protein. This table holds some 13,000 distinct CDR3 sequences, approximately 61% found once. These receptors originate from a human donor with advanced metastatic prostate, ovarian, gallbladder or colorectal cancer (not recorded which). This table probably holds off-target reads from a library built for another chain.

This clonotype is deemed medium-sized. The chain combines TRBV7-9 with TRBJ2-1, with 11 bases identical to TRBD2. From germline, CDR1 is SEHNR and CDR2 FQNEAQ (reference sequence). CDR3 length: 16 residues. V gave up 5 bases and J gave up 3 bases; unmatched junction bases: 6. The chain's CDR3 is CASSADSGRVYNEQFF. Written as DNA, the CDR3 is TGTGCCAGCAGCGCCGATAGCGGGAGGGTCTACAATGAGCAGTTCTTC. Filled out from reference TRBV7-9 and TRBJ2-1, the complete variable domain reads DTGVSQNPRHKITKRGQNVTFRCDPISEHNRLYWYRQTLGQGPEFLTYFQNEAQLEKSRLLSDRFSAERPKGSFSTLEIQRTEQGDSAMYLCASSADSGRVYNEQFFGPGTRLTVL.

The chain employs TRBV29-1 and TRBJ1-1; the D gene is possibly TRBD1 (6 bases). The germline V and J ends were trimmed by 7 bases and 6 bases, with 15 bases remaining between them. The CDR3 contains 12 residues. Germline V gene lookup returns CDR1 SQVTM and CDR2 ANQGSEA. CDR3 residues: CSATGRSAEAFF. The DNA for the CDR3 is TGCAGCGCGACAGGAAGATCGGCTGAAGCTTTCTTT.

This clonotype has only a few counts. The V call is TRBV29-1, the J call TRBJ2-3, with TRBD2 matching 7 bases. Germline loops: CDR1 SQVTM, CDR2 ANQGSEA. This CDR3 is built from 14 residues. V lost 3 bases to trimming and J lost 5 bases; unmatched junction nucleotides: 8. CDR3 in amino acids: CSVEASGIQDTQYF. The DNA for the CDR3 is TGCAGCGTTGAGGCTAGCGGAATCCAAGATACGCAGTATTTT.

This clonotype was seen just once. The chain employs TRBV4-2 and TRBJ2-3, with 14 bases that match TRBD2. J lost 6 bases, V lost 0 bases, and 14 bases had no gene match. Per germline, CDR1 LGHNA and CDR2 YNFKEQ. CDR3 size: 20 residues. The CDR3 reads CASSQEVMTGLAGATDTQYF. The CDR3 region has the DNA TGTGCCAGCAGCCAAGAGGTAATGACGGGACTAGCGGGAGCGACGGATACGCAGTATTTT.

There are a few counts of this clonotype. The rearrangement uses TRBV29-1 and TRBJ2-2; 7 bases are a match to TRBD2. CDR3 length: 15 amino acids. With V trimmed by 7 bases and J by 2 bases, 10 bases remained unmatched. The germline CDR1 and CDR2 sequences are SQVTM and ANQGSEA. Written as DNA, the CDR3 is TGCAGCGCTACTACTCCTAGCGGTAACACCGGGGAGCTGTTTTTT. Its protein product is CSATTPSGNTGELFF.

This clonotype occurred once. The chain joins TRBV25-1 to TRBJ1-1; maybe TRBD1 (5 bases). The CDR3 totals 12 residues. V dropped 8 bases and J dropped 3 bases, with 10 bases sitting between them. CDR1 is MGHDK and CDR2 is SYGVNS in the germline V gene. CDR3 sequence: CASRGTYTEAFF. As DNA, the CDR3 is TGTGCCAGCCGGGGGACCTACACTGAAGCTTTCTTT.

The chain recombines TRBV28 with TRBJ2-1; 9 bases map to TRBD2. The V gene end was trimmed by 6 bases and the J gene end by 0 bases; junction bases not matched to a gene: 6. The CDR3 contains 16 residues. Germline-derived CDR1 and CDR2 are MDHEN and SYDVKM. CDR3 DNA sequence: TGTGCCAGCAGACCGTCTAGCGGGGTCTCCTACAATGAGCAGTTCTTC. It translates to CASRPSSGVSYNEQFF.

V usage is TRBV7-8 and J usage is TRBJ2-3, with TRBD2 matching 10 bases. Losses at the gene ends were 3 bases for V and 4 bases for J; bases not matched to a gene: 10. The germline V gene has CDR1 SGHVS and CDR2 FQNEAQ. The CDR3 runs to 17 residues. The chain's CDR3 is CASSFKSGRALADTQYF. CDR3 bases: TGTGCCAGCAGCTTTAAGAGCGGGAGGGCGTTGGCAGATACGCAGTATTTT. Filled out from reference TRBV7-8 and TRBJ2-3, the complete variable domain reads GAGVSQSPRYKVAKRGQDVALRCDPISGHVSLFWYQQALGQGPEFLTYFQNEAQLDKSGLPSDRFFAERPEGSVSTLKIQRTQQEDSAVYLCASSFKSGRALADTQYFGPGTRLTVL.

The chain couples TRBV7-9 to TRBJ2-7, with D possibly matching TRBD2 (6 bases). Germline values: CDR1 SEHNR, CDR2 FQNEAQ (reference sequence). Deletions cut 5 bases from V and 7 bases from J, with 24 bases between. CDR3 length: 16 residues. The CDR3 nucleotides are TGTGCCAGCAGCCCAACCCCGGGTAGCGGTCCCCTTGAGCAGTACTTC. The encoded protein is CASSPTPGSGPLEQYF.

The rearrangement joins TRBV19 to TRBJ2-1; D is perhaps TRBD2 (6 bases). The CDR3 is 14 amino acids. The V end was cut by 7 bases, the J end by 8 bases, with 18 bases between. Germline CDR1 is LNHDA and CDR2 is SQIVND (reference sequence). This CDR3 reads CASTKSTRSDEQFF. DNA of the CDR3: TGTGCCAGTACCAAGTCGACTAGATCGGATGAGCAGTTCTTC.

This clonotype turned up a few times. The V and J genes are TRBV7-2 and TRBJ1-1; D remains unclear. Trimming stripped 2 bases from V and 1 base from J, with 8 bases between. CDR1 is SGHTA, CDR2 FQGNSA, per germline. The CDR3 length is 14 residues. The CDR3 reads CASSLRTENTEAFF. DNA of the CDR3: TGTGCCAGCAGCTTACGGACGGAGAACACTGAAGCTTTCTTT.

This clonotype has just a few counts. The chain uses TRBV11-2 and TRBJ1-6; tentative D call: TRBD1 (6 bases). Germline CDR1 SGHAT, CDR2 FQNNGV. The CDR3 contains 15 residues. V was pared by 5 bases and J by 5 bases, with 13 bases between. Here the CDR3 reads CASSLRQADNSPLHF. The CDR3 DNA reads as TGTGCCAGCAGCCTGCGACAGGCGGATAATTCACCCCTCCACTTT.

This clonotype was counted between two and nine times. The J gene is TRBJ1-5, the V gene TRBV6-2 or TRBV6-3; D perhaps matches TRBD1 (5 bases). The CDR3 extends over 13 amino acids. The germline V gene has CDR1 MNHEY and CDR2 SVGEGT. The ends were cut back, 2 bases at V and 7 bases at J, with 9 bases in the middle. The DNA for the CDR3 is TGTGCCAGCAGTTACCGGGGCCCCCAGCCCCAGCATTTT. Translated: CASSYRGPQPQHF.

The chain joins TRBV20-1 to TRBJ1-5; unclear D gene. The length of the CDR3 is 13 residues. In germline, CDR1 is DFQATT, CDR2 SNEGSKA (reference sequence). The V and J ends lost 3 bases and 4 bases respectively, with 10 bases between them. This CDR3 is CSASLYRNQPQHF. The DNA of the CDR3 is TGCAGTGCTAGTCTCTACCGTAATCAGCCCCAGCATTTT.

This clonotype was detected only a few times. This chain links TRBV5-8 with TRBJ2-7; D is possibly TRBD1 (6 bases). Germline CDR1 and CDR2: SGHTS and YDEGEE. The CDR3 is 14 residues long. V lost 3 bases, J lost 2 bases, and 12 bases lay in between. The DNA of the CDR3 is TGTGCCAGCAGCTCTGGACAGATTACCTACGAGCAGTACTTC. Its translation: CASSSGQITYEQYF.

The V call is TRBV6-2 or TRBV6-3, the J call TRBJ2-2; D is possibly TRBD1 or TRBD2 (5 bases each). Germline-derived CDR1 and CDR2 are MNHEY and SVGEGT. The CDR3 is 14 residues long. V shed 0 bases and J shed 10 bases, with 12 bases lying between them. In nucleotides, the CDR3 is TGTGCCAGCAGTTACTCACAGGAGCTAGCGGAGCTGTTTTTT. Translation gives CASSYSQELAELFF.

This chain links TRBV12-3 or TRBV12-4 with TRBJ2-7, with 7 bases that match TRBD1. The V gene end was trimmed by 6 bases and the J gene end by 3 bases; junction bases not matched to a gene: 11. The CDR3 is made up of 15 amino acids. CDR3 bases: TGTGCCAGCAGACCACAGGGGCCACGACGCTACGAGCAGTACTTC. This translates into CASRPQGPRRYEQYF.

This chain connects TRBV6-2 or TRBV6-3 to TRBJ2-1, with TRBD2 identical over 15 bases. Germline CDR1 and CDR2: MNHEY and SVGEGT. The CDR3 extends over 17 amino acids. The J segment lost 5 bases and the V segment lost 5 bases, leaving 7 bases of the junction unmatched. CDR3 DNA: TGTGCCAGCAGTCGGACTAGCGGGAGGGCCGGCAACAATGAGCAGTTCTTC. Translating it yields CASSRTSGRAGNNEQFF.

The chain carries TRBV5-1 and TRBJ2-7, with 14 bases identical to TRBD2. Trimming cost V 2 bases and J 12 bases; bases outside gene matches: 10. The CDR3 length is 15 residues. The germline gives CDR1 SGHRS, CDR2 YFSETQ. The CDR3 region is CASSLAPGLAGDLYF. DNA of the CDR3: TGCGCCAGCAGCTTAGCGCCGGGACTAGCGGGAGACCTGTACTTC.

The chain carries TRBV29-1 and TRBJ2-5, with D unresolved. The ends were cut back, 4 bases at V and 5 bases at J, with 8 bases in the middle. Germline lookup yields CDR1 SQVTM and CDR2 ANQGSEA. The CDR3 contains 11 residues. The CDR3 DNA follows: TGCAGCGTTGCGCACGGGGAGACCCAGTACTTC. Translating gives CSVAHGETQYF.

As DNA, the CDR3 is TGTGCCAGCAGTTCCCCCCACTATGGCTACACCTTC. Its protein product is CASSSPHYGYTF. V and J are TRBV28 and TRBJ1-2; D unclear. The V gene's germline CDR1 is MDHEN and CDR2 SYDVKM. This CDR3 is 12 amino acids long. V was shortened by 4 bases and J by 3 bases, with 6 bases between the two germline ends.